A single sample is the source of the 16 T cell receptor beta chains below, sequenced in a study of human T cells and chemical hapten exposure. MiXCR, applied by TCRdb to the RACE reads, yields one record per CDR3 protein. The repertoire holds around 150,000 distinct CDR3 sequences, with about 14% as singletons. Time point reported: patch test 1, 2 weeks after DPC sensitization. Treatment here: therapeutic diphenylcyclopropenone sensitization with weekly scalp DPC. This material consisted of whole blood, taken in connection with sensitization to the hapten diphenylcyclopropenone (DPC). Receptors originate from a woman in her 30s with alopecia areata. Some clones in this sample may be carry-over from other donors' samples.

This clonotype was observed many times. This sequence joins TRBV11-2 and TRBJ1-1, with unresolved D. Germline loops: CDR1 SGHAT, CDR2 FQNNGV. V lost 2 bases and J lost 0, with 4 bases in between. The length of the CDR3 is 13 residues. CDR3 amino acids: CASSLFLNTEAFF. The CDR3 coding sequence is TGTGCCAGCAGCTTATTTCTGAACACTGAAGCTTTCTTT.

This clonotype was seen repeatedly, ten times or more. V is TRBV11-3 and J is TRBJ2-1; a possible D gene is TRBD2 (6 bases). Trimming took 5 bases from V and 6 from J, leaving 11 bases between them. CDR1 SGHNT and CDR2 YENEEA come from the germline V gene. The CDR3 extends over 13 amino acids. CDR3 in DNA: TGTGCCAGCAGCCGCGGGGAGTCCAATGAGCAGTTCTTC. This encodes CASSRGESNEQFF.

The chain employs TRBV6-6 and TRBJ2-2, with D possibly matching TRBD2 (7 bases). CDR3 size: 16 residues. Trimming cost V 0 bases and J 3 bases, with 11 bases left between them. Germline-derived CDR1 and CDR2 are MNHNY and SVGAGI (reference sequence). CDR3 region: CASSYSGGADTGELFF. The CDR3 DNA reads TGTGCCAGCAGTTACTCAGGGGGGGCGGACACCGGGGAGCTGTTTTTT.

The rearrangement joins TRBV28 to TRBJ1-4; 8 nucleotides agree with TRBD1. CDR3 length: 14 amino acids. V lost 7 bases and J lost 7; bases outside the gene matches: 8. Germline values: CDR1 MDHEN, CDR2 SYDVKM. CDR3 coding DNA: TGTGCCAGCACCGCGGACAGGGTTGGTGAAAAACTGTTTTTT. Amino acid sequence: CASTADRVGEKLFF. The full variable domain, completed using reference TRBV28 and TRBJ1-4, is DVKVTQSSRYLVKRTGEKVFLECVQDMDHENMFWYRQDPGLGLRLIYFSYDVKMKEKGDIPEGYSVSREKKERFSLILESASTNQTSMYLCASTADRVGEKLFFGSGTQLSVL.

The CDR3 loop reads CASSFLGGSYNEQFF. DNA of the CDR3: TGTGCCAGCAGTTTTTTGGGGGGATCCTACAATGAGCAGTTCTTC. The rearrangement uses TRBV28 and TRBJ2-1, with D possibly matching TRBD2 (6 bases). This CDR3 is built from 15 residues. CDR1 is MDHEN and CDR2 is SYDVKM in the germline V gene. V was pared by 3 bases and J by 1 base, with 10 bases between.

Only a few counts were recorded for this clonotype. This chain uses TRBV28 with TRBJ1-1; D may be TRBD1 (5 bases). The CDR3 length is 15 residues. The V end was cut by 9 bases, the J end by 5 bases, with 22 bases between. CDR1 and CDR2 from the germline V gene are MDHEN and SYDVKM. CDR3 loop: CASPGPGSRGTEAFF. Here the CDR3 DNA reads TGTGCCAGTCCAGGGCCGGGCAGCCGGGGTACTGAAGCTTTCTTT. Complete variable domain (other parts from reference TRBV28 and TRBJ1-1): DVKVTQSSRYLVKRTGEKVFLECVQDMDHENMFWYRQDPGLGLRLIYFSYDVKMKEKGDIPEGYSVSREKKERFSLILESASTNQTSMYLCASPGPGSRGTEAFFGQGTRLTVV.

The genes are TRBV3-1 and TRBJ2-1, with 8 bases aligning to TRBD1. The CDR3 loop spans 13 amino acids. Trimming took 4 bases from V and 12 from J; bases not matched to a gene: 8. Germline loops: CDR1 LGHDT, CDR2 YNNKEL (reference sequence). The CDR3 region has the DNA TGTGCCAGCAGCCTATATACCGGGACAGGGCAGTTCTTC. Protein: CASSLYTGTGQFF.

This clonotype was seen a few times. This sequence joins TRBV5-5 and TRBJ1-2; perhaps TRBD1 as D (5 bases). Germline CDR1 reads SGHKS; CDR2 reads YYEKEE (reference sequence). V gave up 0 bases and J gave up 0 bases, with 9 bases separating them. There are 15 residues in the CDR3. The CDR3 spells CASSLEWTTNYGYTF. CDR3 nucleotides: TGTGCCAGCAGCTTGGAGTGGACAACTAACTATGGCTACACCTTC.

The chain combines TRBV11-2 with TRBJ1-4, with 7 nucleotides matching TRBD1. J lost 8 bases, V lost 4 bases, and 7 bases had no gene match. Germline V gene data show CDR1 as SGHAT and CDR2 as FQNNGV. The CDR3 consists of 14 residues. CDR3 region: CASSSGDSLEKLFF. CDR3 DNA: TGTGCCAGCAGCTCCGGGGACAGTTTGGAAAAACTGTTTTTT.

This clonotype was observed a few times. The CDR3 reads CASSPPGTLGTDTQYF. DNA of the CDR3: TGTGCCAGCAGCCCCCCAGGGACTTTAGGCACAGATACGCAGTATTTT. The chain couples TRBV7-8 to TRBJ2-3; perhaps TRBD2 as D (6 bases). Trimming took off 5 bases at V and 1 base at J, with 16 bases between the two ends. The CDR3 is 16 amino acids. Germline loops: CDR1 SGHVS, CDR2 FQNEAQ.

The chain employs TRBV3-1 and TRBJ1-5; TRBD1 agrees at 9 bases. The CDR3 contains 14 residues. After removal of 6 bases from V and 7 bases from J, the junction contained 7 bases not matched to a gene. Germline V lookup: CDR1 LGHDT, CDR2 YNNKEL (reference sequence). CDR3: CASSGTGGGQPQHF. The CDR3, as DNA: TGTGCCAGCAGTGGCACAGGGGGCGGACAGCCCCAGCATTTT.

In its sample, this clonotype was seen a few times. The chain has TRBV28 and TRBJ2-1; 8 nucleotides line up with TRBD2. Germline assignment: CDR1 MDHEN and CDR2 SYDVKM. The CDR3 consists of 15 residues. V was pared by 6 bases and J by 6 bases, with 10 bases of the junction left unmatched. The CDR3 sequence is CASSVAGGTSNEQFF. In DNA form, the CDR3 reads TGTGCCAGCAGCGTCGCGGGGGGCACCTCCAATGAGCAGTTCTTC.

V usage is TRBV9 and J usage is TRBJ2-4; the match to TRBD2 covers 7 bases. The CDR3 is 16 residues long. V lost 0 bases, J lost 4 bases, and 7 bases stayed unmatched. Germline-derived CDR1 and CDR2 are SGDLS and YYNGEE. The chain's CDR3 is CASSVEAGRRKNIQYF. Written as DNA, the CDR3 is TGTGCCAGCAGCGTAGAAGCGGGAAGGAGGAAAAACATTCAGTACTTC.

The chain recombines TRBV7-9 with TRBJ2-7, with a possible D match to TRBD1 (5 bases). Germline assignment: CDR1 SEHNR and CDR2 FQNEAQ (reference sequence). CDR3 length equals 14 residues. V was trimmed by 1 base and J by 7 bases, leaving 14 bases between them. The CDR3 sequence: CASSLVSGPLEQYF. The CDR3 bases are TGTGCCAGCAGCTTAGTATCAGGGCCCTTGGAGCAGTACTTC.

The chain combines TRBV20-1 with TRBJ2-5, with D perhaps TRBD2 (6 bases). Trimming removed 0 bases from V and 3 bases from J, with 14 bases in between. Germline V gene lookup returns CDR1 DFQATT and CDR2 SNEGSKA (reference sequence). CDR3 size: 15 residues. The CDR3 DNA follows: TGCAGTGCTAGAGATGAGGGCAGGGAGGAAGAGACCCAGTACTTC. This encodes CSARDEGREEETQYF.

This clonotype was found a few times. The chain carries TRBV29-1 and TRBJ2-3; TRBD2 matches at 11 bases. Germline CDR1 is SQVTM and CDR2 is ANQGSEA. The CDR3 runs 15 residues. V lost 3 bases to trimming and J lost 6 bases; unmatched junction nucleotides: 8. CDR3 in amino acids: CSVDRLAGLRDTQYF. The CDR3 DNA is TGCAGCGTTGATCGACTAGCGGGGCTGAGGGATACGCAGTATTTT.